The 2 T cell receptor beta chains below come from one sample, sequenced in a study of graft-versus-host responses after intestinal transplantation. Investigators treated the graft tissue so that it released intraepithelial and lamina propria lymphocytes. Assay used: immunoSEQ multiplex PCR; TCRdb lists only in-frame clones, some missing. In the table there are 15,000 to 20,000 clones, approximately 86% of which are singletons. This sample comprised ileum tissue, obtained 17 days after transplant. The source is a human patient who received an intestinal transplant, so some T cells may come from the graft donor.

This chain connects TRBV28 to TRBJ1-2, with D maybe TRBD1 (6 bases). Looked up from germline, CDR1 is MDHEN and CDR2 is SYDVKM. The CDR3 consists of 15 residues. Trimming removed 10 bases at V and 4 bases at J, with 22 bases between. The CDR3 region is CATPKDTGAGYGYTF. CDR3 sequence (DNA): TGTGCCACCCCTAAGGACACGGGGGCCGGCTATGGCTACACCTTC.

The chain employs TRBV21-1 and TRBJ1-4. TRBV21-1 is a documented pseudogene. The CDR3 sequence is 17 residues long. The CDR3 DNA reads TGTGCCAGCAGCATCCCCGACCACCGGGAGCCTAATGAAAAACTGTTTTTT. Its translation: CASSIPDHREPNEKLFF.